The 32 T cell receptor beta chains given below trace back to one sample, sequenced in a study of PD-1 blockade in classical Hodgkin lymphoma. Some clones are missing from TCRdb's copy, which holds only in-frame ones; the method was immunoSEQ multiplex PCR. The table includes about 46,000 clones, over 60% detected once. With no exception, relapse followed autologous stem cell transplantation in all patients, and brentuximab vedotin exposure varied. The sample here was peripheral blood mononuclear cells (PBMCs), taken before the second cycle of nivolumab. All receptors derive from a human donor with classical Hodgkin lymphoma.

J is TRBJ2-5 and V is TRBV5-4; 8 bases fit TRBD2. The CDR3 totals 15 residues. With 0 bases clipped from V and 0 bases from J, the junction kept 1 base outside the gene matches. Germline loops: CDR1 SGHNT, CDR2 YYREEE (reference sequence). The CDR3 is CASSLAGGNQETQYF. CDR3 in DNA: TGTGCCAGCAGCTTGGCGGGAGGGAACCAAGAGACCCAGTACTTC.

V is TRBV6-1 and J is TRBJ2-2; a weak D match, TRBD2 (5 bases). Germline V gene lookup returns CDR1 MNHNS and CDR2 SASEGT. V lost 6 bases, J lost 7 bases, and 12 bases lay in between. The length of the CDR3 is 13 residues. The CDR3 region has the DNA TGTGCCAGCAGAACTAGTGGTATCGGGGAGCTGTTTTTT. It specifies CASRTSGIGELFF.

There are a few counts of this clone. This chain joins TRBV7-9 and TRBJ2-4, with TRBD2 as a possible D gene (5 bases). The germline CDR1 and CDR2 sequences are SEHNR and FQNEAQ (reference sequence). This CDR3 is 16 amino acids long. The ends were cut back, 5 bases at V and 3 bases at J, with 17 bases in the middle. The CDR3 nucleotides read TGTGCCAGCAGCCTTTGGACGGAGGCGGGCAAAAACATTCAGTACTTC. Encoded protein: CASSLWTEAGKNIQYF.

In nucleotides, the CDR3 is TGTGCCAGCAGCCCCTCCACTAACTATGGCTACACCTTC. Its translation: CASSPSTNYGYTF. V and J are TRBV11-3 and TRBJ1-2; no definite D call. The germline V gene encodes CDR1 SGHNT and CDR2 YENEEA. The ends were cut back, 5 bases at V and 0 bases at J, with 7 bases in the middle. This CDR3 contains 13 residues.

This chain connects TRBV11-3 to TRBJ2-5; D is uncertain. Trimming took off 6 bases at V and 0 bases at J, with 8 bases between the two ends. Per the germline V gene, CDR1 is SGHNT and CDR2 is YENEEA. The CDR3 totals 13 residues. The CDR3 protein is CASSRSNQETQYF. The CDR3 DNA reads TGTGCCAGCAGTCGGTCGAACCAAGAGACCCAGTACTTC.

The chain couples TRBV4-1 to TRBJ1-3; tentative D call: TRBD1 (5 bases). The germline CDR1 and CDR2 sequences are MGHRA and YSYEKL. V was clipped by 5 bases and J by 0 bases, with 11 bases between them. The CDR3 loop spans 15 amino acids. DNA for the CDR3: TGCGCCAGCAGCTTCAGGCAGGGCTCTGGAAACACCATATATTTT. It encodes CASSFRQGSGNTIYF.

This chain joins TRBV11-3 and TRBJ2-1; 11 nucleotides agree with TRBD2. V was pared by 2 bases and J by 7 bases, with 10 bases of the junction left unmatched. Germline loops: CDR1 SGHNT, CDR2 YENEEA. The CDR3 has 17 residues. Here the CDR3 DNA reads TGTGCCAGCAGCTTACTTACTAGCGGGAGTTGGAGGAATGAGCAGTTCTTC. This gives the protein CASSLLTSGSWRNEQFF. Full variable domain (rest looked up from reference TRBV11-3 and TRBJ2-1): EAGVVQSPRYKIIEKKQPVAFWCNPISGHNTLYWYLQNLGQGPELLIRYENEEAVDDSQLPKDRFSAERLKGVDSTLKIQPAELGDSAVYLCASSLLTSGSWRNEQFFGPGTRLTVL.

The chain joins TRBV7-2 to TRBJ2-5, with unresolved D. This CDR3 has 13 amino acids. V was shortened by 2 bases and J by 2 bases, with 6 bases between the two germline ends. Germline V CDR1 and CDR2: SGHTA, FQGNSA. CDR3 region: CASSLFLQETQYF. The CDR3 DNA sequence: TGTGCCAGCAGCTTATTCTTACAAGAGACCCAGTACTTC.

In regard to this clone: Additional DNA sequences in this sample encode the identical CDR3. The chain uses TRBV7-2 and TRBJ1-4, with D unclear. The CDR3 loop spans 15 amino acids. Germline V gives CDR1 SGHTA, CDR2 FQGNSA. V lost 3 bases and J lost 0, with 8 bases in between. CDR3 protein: CASSLGSATNEKLFF. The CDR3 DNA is TGTGCCAGCAGCTTGGGGAGTGCAACTAATGAAAAACTGTTTTTT. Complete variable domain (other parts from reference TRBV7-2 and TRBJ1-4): GAGVSQSPSNKVTEKGKDVELRCDPISGHTALYWYRQSLGQGLEFLIYFQGNSAPDKSGLPSDRFSAERTGGSVSTLTIQRTQQEDSAVYLCASSLGSATNEKLFFGSGTQLSVL.

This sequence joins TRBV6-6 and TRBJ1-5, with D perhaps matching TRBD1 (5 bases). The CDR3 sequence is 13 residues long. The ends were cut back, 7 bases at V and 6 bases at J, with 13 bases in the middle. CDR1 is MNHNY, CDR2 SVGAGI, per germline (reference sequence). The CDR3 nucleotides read TGTGCCAGCACCACCTCCAGGGTTCAGCCCCAGCATTTT. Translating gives CASTTSRVQPQHF.

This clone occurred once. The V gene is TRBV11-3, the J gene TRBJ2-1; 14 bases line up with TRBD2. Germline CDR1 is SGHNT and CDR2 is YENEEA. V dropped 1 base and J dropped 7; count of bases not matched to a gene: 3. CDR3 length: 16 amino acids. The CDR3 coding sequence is TGTGCCAGCAGCTTAGGGTGGACTAGCGGGGGGAATGAGCAGTTCTTC. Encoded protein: CASSLGWTSGGNEQFF.

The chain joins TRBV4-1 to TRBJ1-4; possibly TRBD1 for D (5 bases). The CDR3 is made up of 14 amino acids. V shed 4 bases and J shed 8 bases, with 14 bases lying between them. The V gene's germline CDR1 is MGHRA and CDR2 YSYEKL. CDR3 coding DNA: TGCGCCAGCAGCCGAGTGGGGGGTGGAGAAAAACTGTTTTTT. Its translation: CASSRVGGGEKLFF.

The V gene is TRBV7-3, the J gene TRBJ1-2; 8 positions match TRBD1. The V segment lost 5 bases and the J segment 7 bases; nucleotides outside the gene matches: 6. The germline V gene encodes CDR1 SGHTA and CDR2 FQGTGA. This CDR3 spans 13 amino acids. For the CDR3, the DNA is TGTGCCAGCAGCCGGGACAGGTCAGGTGGCTACACCTTC. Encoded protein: CASSRDRSGGYTF.

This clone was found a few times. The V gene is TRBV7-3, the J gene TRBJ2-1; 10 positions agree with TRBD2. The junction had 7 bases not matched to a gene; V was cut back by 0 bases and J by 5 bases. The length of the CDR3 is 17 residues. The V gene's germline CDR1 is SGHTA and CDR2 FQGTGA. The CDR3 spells CASSLTPSGSVHNEQFF. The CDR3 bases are TGTGCCAGCAGCTTAACGCCTAGCGGGAGTGTCCACAATGAGCAGTTCTTC.

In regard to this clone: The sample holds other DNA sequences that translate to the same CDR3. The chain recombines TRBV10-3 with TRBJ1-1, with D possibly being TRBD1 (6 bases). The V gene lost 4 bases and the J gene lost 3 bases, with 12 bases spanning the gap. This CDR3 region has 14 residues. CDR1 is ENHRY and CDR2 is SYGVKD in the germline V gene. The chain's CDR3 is CAISVSGVDTEAFF. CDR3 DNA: TGTGCCATCAGTGTATCAGGGGTTGACACTGAAGCTTTCTTT.

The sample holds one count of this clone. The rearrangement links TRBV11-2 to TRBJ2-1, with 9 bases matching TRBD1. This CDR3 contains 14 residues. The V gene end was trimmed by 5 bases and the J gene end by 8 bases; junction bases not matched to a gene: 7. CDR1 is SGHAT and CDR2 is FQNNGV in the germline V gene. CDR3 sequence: CASSLGQGQYEQFF. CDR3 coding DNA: TGTGCCAGCAGCCTTGGACAGGGGCAGTATGAGCAGTTCTTC.

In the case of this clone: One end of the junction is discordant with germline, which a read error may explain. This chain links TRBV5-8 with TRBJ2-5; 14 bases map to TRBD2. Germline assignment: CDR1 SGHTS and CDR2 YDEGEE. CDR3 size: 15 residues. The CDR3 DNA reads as TGTGCCAGCAGCCCCAAGACTAGCGGGGGGGAGAACCAGTACTTC. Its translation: CASSPKTSGGENQYF.

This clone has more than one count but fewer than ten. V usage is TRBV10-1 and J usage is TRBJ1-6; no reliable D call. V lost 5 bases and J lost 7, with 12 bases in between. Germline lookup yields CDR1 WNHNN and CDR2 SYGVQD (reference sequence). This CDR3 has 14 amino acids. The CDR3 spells CASSNRSLNSPLHF. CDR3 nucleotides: TGCGCCAGCAGTAACAGATCCCTCAATTCACCCCTCCACTTT.

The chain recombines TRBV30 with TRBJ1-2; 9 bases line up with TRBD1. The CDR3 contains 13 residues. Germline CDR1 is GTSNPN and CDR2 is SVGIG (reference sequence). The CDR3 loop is CALRDRENYGYTF. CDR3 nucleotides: TGTGCTCTAAGGGACAGGGAAAACTATGGCTACACCTTC.

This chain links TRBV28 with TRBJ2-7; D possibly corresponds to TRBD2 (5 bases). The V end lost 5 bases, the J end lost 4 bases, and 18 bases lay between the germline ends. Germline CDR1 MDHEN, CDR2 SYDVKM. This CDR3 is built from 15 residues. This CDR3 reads CASSPLGSQRYEQYF. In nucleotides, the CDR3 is TGTGCCAGCAGTCCCCTAGGGAGCCAAAGGTACGAGCAGTACTTC.

The CDR3 nucleotides read TGTGCCAGCTCGCTCCCACAGGGTATCGGTGGCTACACCTTC. Translating gives CASSLPQGIGGYTF. V and J are TRBV18 and TRBJ1-2; maybe TRBD1 (6 bases). Trimming pared 6 bases from V and 7 bases from J, leaving 18 bases between. The CDR3 contains 14 residues. CDR1 and CDR2 (germline): KGHSH, LQKENI.

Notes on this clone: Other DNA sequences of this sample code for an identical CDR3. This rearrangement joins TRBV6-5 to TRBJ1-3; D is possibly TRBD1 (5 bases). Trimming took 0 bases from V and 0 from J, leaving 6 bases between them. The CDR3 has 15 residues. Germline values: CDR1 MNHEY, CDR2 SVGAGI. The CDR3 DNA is TGTGCCAGCAGTTACTCAAGGGGCTCTGGAAACACCATATATTTT. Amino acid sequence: CASSYSRGSGNTIYF.

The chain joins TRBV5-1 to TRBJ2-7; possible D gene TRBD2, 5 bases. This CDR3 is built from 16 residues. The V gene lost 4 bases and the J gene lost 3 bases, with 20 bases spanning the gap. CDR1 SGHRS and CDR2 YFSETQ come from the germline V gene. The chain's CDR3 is CASSGSSAPEVYEQYF. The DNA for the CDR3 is TGCGCCAGCAGCGGGAGTTCAGCTCCGGAGGTCTACGAGCAGTACTTC.

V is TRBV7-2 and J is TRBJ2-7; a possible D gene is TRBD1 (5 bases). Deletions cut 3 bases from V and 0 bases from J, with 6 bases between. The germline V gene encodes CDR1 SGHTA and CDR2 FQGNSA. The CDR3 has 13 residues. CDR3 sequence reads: CASSLTASYEQYF. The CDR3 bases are TGTGCCAGCAGCTTGACAGCCTCCTACGAGCAGTACTTC.

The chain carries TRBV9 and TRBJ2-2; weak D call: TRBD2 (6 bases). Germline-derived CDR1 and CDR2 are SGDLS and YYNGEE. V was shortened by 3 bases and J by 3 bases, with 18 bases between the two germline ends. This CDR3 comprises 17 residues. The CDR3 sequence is CASSARGTVSHTGELFF. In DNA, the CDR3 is TGTGCCAGCAGCGCGCGGGGAACGGTCAGTCACACCGGGGAGCTGTTTTTT.

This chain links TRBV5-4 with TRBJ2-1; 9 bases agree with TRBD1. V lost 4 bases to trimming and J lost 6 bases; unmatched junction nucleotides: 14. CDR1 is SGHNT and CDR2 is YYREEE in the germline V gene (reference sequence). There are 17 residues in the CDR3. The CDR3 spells CASSLGQGPRSGNEQFF. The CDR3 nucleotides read TGTGCCAGCAGCCTAGGACAGGGGCCACGCTCGGGCAATGAGCAGTTCTTC. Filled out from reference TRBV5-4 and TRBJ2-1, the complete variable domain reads ETGVTQSPTHLIKTRGQQVTLRCSSQSGHNTVSWYQQALGQGPQFIFQYYREEENGRGNFPPRFSGLQFPNYSSELNVNALELDDSALYLCASSLGQGPRSGNEQFFGPGTRLTVL.

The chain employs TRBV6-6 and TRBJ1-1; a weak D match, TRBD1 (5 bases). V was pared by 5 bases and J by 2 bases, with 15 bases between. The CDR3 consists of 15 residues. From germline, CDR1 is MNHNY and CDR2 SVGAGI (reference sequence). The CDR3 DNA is TGTGCCAGCAGTCCACGGAGGGGCTACAACACTGAAGCTTTCTTT. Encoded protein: CASSPRRGYNTEAFF.

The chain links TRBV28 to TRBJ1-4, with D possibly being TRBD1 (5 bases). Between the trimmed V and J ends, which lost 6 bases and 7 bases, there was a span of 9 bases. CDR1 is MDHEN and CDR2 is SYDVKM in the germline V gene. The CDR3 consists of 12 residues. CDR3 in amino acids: CASRGQFEKLFF. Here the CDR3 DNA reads TGTGCCAGCAGGGGGCAGTTTGAAAAACTGTTTTTT.

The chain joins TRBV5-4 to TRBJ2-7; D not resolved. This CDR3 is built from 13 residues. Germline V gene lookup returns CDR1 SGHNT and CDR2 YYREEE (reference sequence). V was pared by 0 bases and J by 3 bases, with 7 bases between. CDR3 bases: TGTGCCAGCAGCTTGGGACTTAACTACGAGCAGTACTTC. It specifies CASSLGLNYEQYF.

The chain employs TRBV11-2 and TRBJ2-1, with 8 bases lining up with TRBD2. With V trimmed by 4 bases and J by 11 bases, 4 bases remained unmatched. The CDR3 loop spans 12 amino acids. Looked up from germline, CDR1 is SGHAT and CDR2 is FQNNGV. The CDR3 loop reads CASSSGLAQQFF. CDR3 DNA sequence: TGTGCCAGCAGCTCCGGACTAGCTCAGCAGTTCTTC.

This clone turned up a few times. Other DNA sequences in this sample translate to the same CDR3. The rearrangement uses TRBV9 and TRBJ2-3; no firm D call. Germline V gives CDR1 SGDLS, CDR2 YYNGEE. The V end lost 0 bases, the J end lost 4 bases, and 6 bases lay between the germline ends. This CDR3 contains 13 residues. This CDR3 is CASSVGSPDTQYF. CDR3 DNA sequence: TGTGCCAGCAGCGTAGGGAGTCCAGATACGCAGTATTTT.

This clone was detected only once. The CDR3 region has the DNA TGCGCCAGCAGCCCCGGATTAACCGGAAACACCATATATTTT. Translated: CASSPGLTGNTIYF. The chain combines TRBV5-1 with TRBJ1-3; D remains ambiguous. Germline V gene sequence: CDR1 SGHRS, CDR2 YFSETQ. The V gene lost 4 bases and the J gene lost 4 bases, with 12 bases spanning the gap. The CDR3 contains 14 residues.